The T cell receptor (beta chain) described here comes from a study of beta chain features in type 1 diabetes. The sequenced template was cDNA made from the entire isolated RNA. Assay used: immunoSEQ multiplex PCR; TCRdb lists only in-frame clones, some missing. Among under 250,000 clones listed, roughly 13% were seen once. Purities in excess of 98% were seen in all sorted populations. About this clone itself: Its antigen is unidentified.

Findings and limits, study-wide: Patients showed naive, central memory and Treg TCRB repertoires that appeared more similar than those of healthy donors. Amplification by PCR could prefer shorter templates, with the same effect in patients and controls. Within each of all four CD4+ subsets, Type 1 diabetes patients had TCRB CDR3s that were moderately but significantly shorter.

This CDR3 comprises 14 residues. Germline V gene data show CDR1 as SQVTM and CDR2 as ANQGSEA. The V end was cut by 7 bases, the J end by 0 bases, with 10 bases between. The gene calls are TRBV29-1 and TRBJ2-6; D not certain. Specimen: naive CD4+ T cells from blood. The TCR was taken from a young man with type 1 diabetes. The CDR3 spells CSARVHSGANVLTF. CDR3 nucleotide sequence: TGCAGCGCCCGGGTCCACTCTGGGGCCAACGTCCTGACTTTC.